A single sample gave rise to the 26 T cell receptor beta chains below, sequenced in a study of T cell responses to AZD1222 COVID-19 vaccine. Measured with immunoSEQ multiplex PCR; TCRdb has only the in-frame clones, and not every one. This table has roughly 160,000 clones, 85% to 95% appearing once. The sample here was peripheral blood, taken on day 0 of AZD1222 vaccination. Source of these receptors: an adult in good health.

The V call is TRBV10-3, the J call TRBJ2-3, with TRBD1 matching over 7 bases. Trimming took 3 bases from V and 2 from J; bases not matched to a gene: 8. In germline, CDR1 is ENHRY, CDR2 SYGVKD. This CDR3 is 16 amino acids long. The CDR3 reads CAISELRDSNTDTQYF. The CDR3 nucleotides are TGTGCCATCAGTGAACTCCGGGACAGCAACACAGATACGCAGTATTTT.

V gene TRBV15 combines with J gene TRBJ2-7; TRBD2 matches 10 bases. After removal of 5 bases from V and 0 bases from J, the junction contained 4 bases not matched to a gene. CDR1 LNHNV and CDR2 YYDKDF come from the germline V gene (reference sequence). The CDR3 loop spans 15 amino acids. In DNA, the CDR3 is TGTGCCACCAGCCCATGGACTAGCGGCTCCTACGAGCAGTACTTC. It codes for CATSPWTSGSYEQYF.

The rearrangement links TRBV5-1 to TRBJ1-6; the match to TRBD1 covers 9 bases. The trim removed 6 bases at V and 5 bases at J, leaving 15 bases unmatched. Per the germline V gene, CDR1 is SGHRS and CDR2 is YFSETQ. The CDR3 loop spans 18 amino acids. The CDR3 region is CASNPRGPGQGDNSPLHF. CDR3 sequence (DNA): TGCGCCAGCAACCCCCGAGGTCCGGGACAGGGCGATAATTCACCCCTCCACTTT.

The rearrangement joins TRBV11-3 to TRBJ1-2, with 8 bases identical to TRBD1. Germline V gene data show CDR1 as SGHNT and CDR2 as YENEEA. V lost 5 bases, J lost 4 bases, and 6 bases stayed unmatched. CDR3 length: 14 amino acids. The chain's CDR3 is CASSLTTGGYGYTF. The CDR3 DNA is TGTGCCAGCAGCCTTACCACAGGGGGCTATGGCTACACCTTC.

In nucleotides, the CDR3 is TGTGCCAGCAGTGAAGTTCAGCCCCAGCATTTT. Residues: CASSEVQPQHF. The rearrangement links TRBV6-1 to TRBJ1-5, with unresolved D. Trimming pared 1 base from V and 6 bases from J, leaving 1 base between. The CDR3 runs 11 residues. Germline V gene lookup returns CDR1 MNHNS and CDR2 SASEGT.

The V call is TRBV9, the J call TRBJ1-2, with D unclear. The CDR3 length is 15 residues. V lost 0 bases and J 0 bases, leaving 9 bases between the germline ends. Germline V gene data show CDR1 as SGDLS and CDR2 as YYNGEE. The CDR3 protein is CASSVVASSNYGYTF. The CDR3 nucleotides read TGTGCCAGCAGCGTAGTCGCCAGCTCTAACTATGGCTACACCTTC.

The chain couples TRBV4-2 to TRBJ2-7; no firm D call. V lost 1 base and J 3 bases, leaving 10 bases between the germline ends. The CDR3 is 14 residues long. Germline CDR1 LGHNA, CDR2 YNFKEQ. The CDR3 loop reads CASSQGQPDYEQYF. For the CDR3, the DNA is TGTGCCAGCAGCCAAGGGCAGCCCGACTACGAGCAGTACTTC.

The chain uses TRBV19 and TRBJ2-6; unclear D gene. The germline V gene encodes CDR1 LNHDA and CDR2 SQIVND (reference sequence). V lost 2 bases, J lost 0 bases, and 8 bases lay in between. This CDR3 has 16 amino acids. The CDR3 DNA reads as TGTGCCAGTAGTATAAGGCAGCTCTCTGGGGCCAACGTCCTGACTTTC. Translation gives CASSIRQLSGANVLTF.

The rearrangement joins TRBV19 to TRBJ1-1; TRBD1 might be the D (6 bases). CDR3 length equals 14 residues. CDR1 and CDR2 (germline): LNHDA, SQIVND (reference sequence). Between the trimmed V and J ends, which lost 8 bases and 1 base, there was a span of 14 bases. The DNA for the CDR3 is TGTGCCAGTTCTCACCGGGACAAGAACACTGAAGCTTTCTTT. Translated: CASSHRDKNTEAFF.

The chain links TRBV6-6 to TRBJ2-7, with D tentatively TRBD2 (5 bases). The CDR3 is made up of 16 amino acids. The V end lost 0 bases, the J end lost 6 bases, and 18 bases lay between the germline ends. Germline CDR1 and CDR2: MNHNY and SVGAGI (reference sequence). This CDR3 reads CASSYSPLEGISEQYF. Here the CDR3 DNA reads TGTGCCAGCAGTTACTCCCCACTAGAGGGAATTTCCGAGCAGTACTTC.

The chain combines TRBV5-1 with TRBJ1-2; D is unclear. The CDR3 loop spans 12 amino acids. Looked up from germline, CDR1 is SGHRS and CDR2 is YFSETQ. The germline V and J ends were trimmed by 4 bases and 6 bases, with 10 bases remaining between them. In nucleotides, the CDR3 is TGCGCCAGCAGCCGGGGAAGGGATGGCTACACCTTC. Translated: CASSRGRDGYTF.

The genes are TRBV6-5 and TRBJ2-5; D not certain. V shed 6 bases and J shed 5 bases, with 7 bases lying between them. This CDR3 region has 11 residues. Germline CDR1 reads MNHEY; CDR2 reads SVGAGI. The CDR3 is CASRREETQYF. CDR3 sequence (DNA): TGTGCCAGCAGACGCGAGGAGACCCAGTACTTC.

CDR3 DNA: TGCGCCAGCAGCCAAGACCTACCATCCTATGGCTACACCTTC. Translated, it gives CASSQDLPSYGYTF. The chain employs TRBV4-3 and TRBJ1-2; D unclear. Between the trimmed V and J ends, which lost 0 bases and 4 bases, there was a span of 9 bases. The CDR3 loop spans 14 amino acids. The germline V gene encodes CDR1 LGHNA and CDR2 YSLEER.

V gene TRBV30 combines with J gene TRBJ2-3; D is unclear. This CDR3 spans 13 amino acids. CDR1 and CDR2 (germline): GTSNPN, SVGIG (reference sequence). Trimming pared 3 bases from V and 2 bases from J, leaving 9 bases between. The CDR3 reads CAWSVGYTDTQYF. The CDR3 DNA reads as TGTGCCTGGAGCGTAGGGTACACAGATACGCAGTATTTT.

This rearrangement joins TRBV5-1 to TRBJ1-2, with 9 bases aligning to TRBD1. The CDR3 is made up of 15 amino acids. Trimming cost V 3 bases and J 4 bases; bases outside gene matches: 7. Per germline, CDR1 SGHRS and CDR2 YFSETQ. The DNA of the CDR3 is TGCGCCAGCAGCTCAGAGGACAGGGGAAGCTATGGCTACACCTTC. It encodes CASSSEDRGSYGYTF.

This chain connects TRBV4-1 to TRBJ1-4; D gene ambiguous. The CDR3 has 14 amino acids. CDR1 and CDR2 (germline): MGHRA, YSYEKL. The V end lost 2 bases, the J end lost 4 bases, and 8 bases lay between the germline ends. CDR3 sequence: CASSQLTFNEKLFF. The CDR3 DNA is TGCGCCAGCAGCCAACTTACCTTTAATGAAAAACTGTTTTTT.

To note about this clone: The sample contains more than one DNA sequence encoding this CDR3. The J gene is TRBJ2-7, the V gene TRBV6-5; 8 bases map to TRBD1. The CDR3 spans 15 residues. Germline V gene data show CDR1 as MNHEY and CDR2 as SVGAGI. V lost 0 bases and J lost 2; bases outside the gene matches: 3. DNA of the CDR3: TGTGCCAGCAGTTACTCCGGGACAGGACCCTACGAGCAGTACTTC. Its translation is CASSYSGTGPYEQYF.

V is TRBV5-1 and J is TRBJ1-5, with D uncertain. Per the germline V gene, CDR1 is SGHRS and CDR2 is YFSETQ. The CDR3 length is 15 residues. The V end was cut by 0 bases, the J end by 6 bases, with 13 bases between. This CDR3 reads CASSLVPGGGQPQHF. As DNA, the CDR3 is TGCGCCAGCAGCTTGGTCCCCGGCGGAGGTCAGCCCCAGCATTTT. The full variable domain, its missing parts supplied by reference TRBV5-1 and TRBJ1-5, is KAGVTQTPRYLIKTRGQQVTLSCSPISGHRSVSWYQQTPGQGLQFLFEYFSETQRNKGNFPGRFSGRQFSNSRSEMNVSTLELGDSALYLCASSLVPGGGQPQHFGDGTRLSIL.

With regard to this clone: Relative to the germline gene, one junction end is altered; a read error may explain this. The gene calls are TRBV5-6 and TRBJ2-1, with 7 bases aligning to TRBD2. Germline V gene lookup returns CDR1 SGHDT and CDR2 YYEEEE. The CDR3 is 14 residues long. The CDR3 protein is CVSSLGTIYNEQFF. In DNA form, the CDR3 reads TGTGTCAGCAGCTTGGGGACTATTTACAATGAGCAGTTCTTC.

The rearrangement links TRBV19 to TRBJ1-1; D gene unclear. This CDR3 has 13 amino acids. Trimming cost V 1 base and J 5 bases, with 8 bases left between them. The germline V gene has CDR1 LNHDA and CDR2 SQIVND (reference sequence). In DNA, the CDR3 is TGTGCCAGTAGTATAGGGTGGGGAACTGAAGCTTTCTTT. Amino acid sequence: CASSIGWGTEAFF.

The V and J genes are TRBV6-1 and TRBJ2-5; D may be TRBD1 (6 bases). CDR1 and CDR2 from the germline V gene are MNHNS and SASEGT. The CDR3 contains 14 residues. With 3 bases removed from V and 5 bases from J, the gap between germline ends came to 13 bases. The chain's CDR3 is CASSDQQGSETQYF. Here the CDR3 DNA reads TGTGCCAGCAGTGACCAACAGGGTTCGGAGACCCAGTACTTC.

The chain uses TRBV7-2 and TRBJ1-1, with D maybe TRBD1 (6 bases). V lost 4 bases and J lost 2, with 8 bases in between. The CDR3 runs 13 residues. Looked up from germline, CDR1 is SGHTA and CDR2 is FQGNSA. The CDR3 nucleotides are TGTGCCAGCAGCTCGGGACATAACACTGAAGCTTTCTTT. As protein: CASSSGHNTEAFF.

The rearrangement joins TRBV28 to TRBJ1-2, with D possibly matching TRBD1 (6 bases). Germline assignment: CDR1 MDHEN and CDR2 SYDVKM. CDR3 size: 15 residues. Deletions cut 7 bases from V and 5 bases from J, with 20 bases between. The CDR3 DNA follows: TGTGCCAGCACCACCGTCGGGGGGGCGGGATATGGCTACACCTTC. Amino acid sequence: CASTTVGGAGYGYTF.

The chain employs TRBV27 and TRBJ1-2; TRBD1 aligns across 9 bases. J lost 4 bases, V lost 6 bases, and 3 bases had no gene match. CDR3 size: 13 residues. The germline CDR1 and CDR2 sequences are MNHEY and SMNVEV (reference sequence). The CDR3 DNA is TGTGCCAGCAGCCTGACAGGGGGCTATGGCTACACCTTC. Translating gives CASSLTGGYGYTF.

The CDR3 bases are TGTGCCAGCAGTTGGAGGGACACCGGGGAGCTGTTTTTT. Translated, it gives CASSWRDTGELFF. This rearrangement joins TRBV12-3 or TRBV12-4 to TRBJ2-2; perhaps TRBD2 as D (6 bases). V lost 4 bases to trimming and J lost 3 bases, with 6 bases between them. The CDR3 contains 13 residues.

The chain carries TRBV4-3 and TRBJ1-1; no clear D. Germline V gives CDR1 LGHNA, CDR2 YSLEER. V shed 0 bases and J shed 0 bases, with 11 bases lying between them. The CDR3 is 16 amino acids. The DNA for the CDR3 is TGCGCCAGCAGCCAAGAGAGAGGACGGTTGAACACTGAAGCTTTCTTT. It specifies CASSQERGRLNTEAFF.